One sample yielded the 15 T cell receptor beta chains listed below, sequenced in a study of naive and memory T cell subsets. Study-wide results and caveats: Possibly reflecting memory cells re-expressing CD45RA, a few larger clonotypes occurred in naive repertoires, especially CD8.

Two oligonucleotides, mixed equimolar, formed the beta constant-region primer covering TRBC1 and TRBC2. The ligated cDNA underwent four PCR rounds using SP2 and nested alpha and beta constant-region primers. Via MiXCR, TCRdb re-called the UMI-ligation and nested PCR reads, giving one row per CDR3 protein. Counted here are over 110,000 distinct CDR3 sequences, about 20% occurring once; the ten biggest clones make up 0.6% to 0.7%. These receptors are not linked to any known antigen. The sequenced sample consisted of naive CD8+ T cells from blood. All receptors derive from a human donor in good health.

In its sample, this clonotype was seen a few times. This chain joins TRBV28 and TRBJ2-7; maybe TRBD1 (6 bases). V was cut by 6 bases and J by 3 bases, with 21 bases left in between. The CDR3 is 16 residues long. CDR1 and CDR2 from the germline V gene are MDHEN and SYDVKM. The CDR3 region is CASRKLWTASYYEQYF. The CDR3, as DNA: TGTGCCAGCAGGAAACTCTGGACAGCATCTTACTACGAGCAGTACTTC.

The chain combines TRBV7-2 with TRBJ2-7, with unresolved D. V lost 5 bases and J 2 bases, leaving 16 bases between the germline ends. From germline, CDR1 is SGHTA and CDR2 FQGNSA. The CDR3 totals 15 residues. CDR3 sequence: CASSPPSSSAYEQYF. Here the CDR3 DNA reads TGTGCCAGCAGCCCGCCCTCGTCGTCGGCCTACGAGCAGTACTTC.

This clonotype has only a few counts. The chain links TRBV28 to TRBJ2-7; D is perhaps TRBD1 (5 bases). Trimming left V 2 bases short and J 5 bases short, with 7 bases between. CDR1 and CDR2 from the germline V gene are MDHEN and SYDVKM. This CDR3 has 12 residues. CDR3 in DNA: TGTGCCAGCAGTTTAAGGGGCAACGAGCAGTACTTC. Translated: CASSLRGNEQYF.

The rearrangement uses TRBV27 and TRBJ1-5; TRBD1 might be the D (5 bases). V gave up 6 bases and J gave up 3 bases, with 18 bases separating them. The CDR3 extends over 16 amino acids. Germline V gene lookup returns CDR1 MNHEY and CDR2 SMNVEV (reference sequence). In nucleotides, the CDR3 is TGTGCCAGCAGCCCGATTATGACAGCTACCAATCAGCCCCAGCATTTT. Protein sequence: CASSPIMTATNQPQHF.

This clonotype was counted ten times or more. The chain uses TRBV30 and TRBJ2-7; TRBD2 agrees at 8 bases. The CDR3 has 13 residues. Germline-derived CDR1 and CDR2 are GTSNPN and SVGIG (reference sequence). V gave up 5 bases and J gave up 2 bases; unmatched junction bases: 5. For the CDR3, the DNA is TGTGCCTGGGGGGCGGGAGGCGCCTACGAGCAGTACTTC. Translated: CAWGAGGAYEQYF. The entire variable domain, with the rest obtained from reference TRBV30 and TRBJ2-7, is as follows: SQTIHQWPATLVQPVGSPLSLECTVEGTSNPNLYWYRQAAGRGLQLLFYSVGIGQISSEVPQNLSASRPQDRQFILSSKKLLLSDSGFYLCAWGAGGAYEQYFGPGTRLTVT.

This clonotype was detected once. This chain uses TRBV2 with TRBJ2-2, with D unresolved. V lost 1 base, J lost 0 bases, and 6 bases lay in between. The CDR3 is 15 residues long. CDR1 is SNHLY and CDR2 is FYNNEI in the germline V gene. CDR3 region: CASSEGITNTGELFF. CDR3 bases: TGTGCCAGCAGTGAAGGAATTACGAACACCGGGGAGCTGTTTTTT.

The chain employs TRBV5-1 and TRBJ2-7, with TRBD1 as a possible D gene (7 bases). V shed 4 bases and J shed 3 bases, with 14 bases lying between them. CDR3 size: 14 residues. CDR1 is SGHRS, CDR2 YFSETQ, per germline. CDR3 coding DNA: TGCGCCAGCAGCGACGGCAGGGGGGACTACGAGCAGTACTTC. Its translation is CASSDGRGDYEQYF.

This clonotype was detected a few times. J is TRBJ2-1 and V is TRBV11-2; D perhaps matches TRBD2 (6 bases). This CDR3 has 15 residues. The germline V gene has CDR1 SGHAT and CDR2 FQNNGV. Deletions cut 7 bases from V and 3 bases from J, with 16 bases between. The CDR3 is CASTLTGLHYNEQFF. The CDR3 DNA sequence: TGTGCCAGCACCCTGACCGGACTACACTACAATGAGCAGTTCTTC.

This rearrangement joins TRBV2 to TRBJ1-1; possible D gene TRBD1, 5 bases. CDR3 length: 10 residues. Trimming removed 6 bases from V and 11 bases from J, with 10 bases in between. The germline gives CDR1 SNHLY, CDR2 FYNNEI. The CDR3 reads CASRGVAAFF. The CDR3 bases are TGTGCCAGCAGGGGGGTCGCGGCTTTCTTT.

This clonotype was observed many times. The chain recombines TRBV28 with TRBJ2-7; 10 nucleotides match TRBD2. Germline V gene lookup returns CDR1 MDHEN and CDR2 SYDVKM. The CDR3 is 16 residues long. J was trimmed by 2 bases and V by 3 bases; bases with no gene match: 7. The CDR3 DNA sequence: TGTGCCAGCAGTTTTCTGACTAGCGGGTTTCCCTACGAGCAGTACTTC. It specifies CASSFLTSGFPYEQYF.

The gene calls are TRBV11-2 and TRBJ2-5, with 9 bases that match TRBD1. Per the germline V gene, CDR1 is SGHAT and CDR2 is FQNNGV. The V and J ends lost 8 bases and 1 base, in that order; junction bases with no gene match: 8. The CDR3 runs to 15 residues. CDR3 in DNA: TGTGCCAGCGCGCCAGGGACAGGGCGCCAAGAGACCCAGTACTTC. It translates to CASAPGTGRQETQYF. Complete variable domain (other parts from reference TRBV11-2 and TRBJ2-5): EAGVAQSPRYKIIEKRQSVAFWCNPISGHATLYWYQQILGQGPKLLIQFQNNGVVDDSQLPKDRFSAERLKGVDSTLKIQPAKLEDSAVYLCASAPGTGRQETQYFGPGTRLLVL.

This clonotype has just a few counts. CDR3 sequence (DNA): TGTGCCACCAGCAGAGGGGATTTGGCTGTGTCCTACGAGCAGTACTTC. It specifies CATSRGDLAVSYEQYF. This chain uses TRBV15 with TRBJ2-7; D is unresolved. Germline-derived CDR1 and CDR2 are LNHNV and YYDKDF (reference sequence). V dropped 1 base and J dropped 1 base, with 14 bases sitting between them. The CDR3 covers 16 residues.

J is TRBJ1-6 and V is TRBV7-9; D gene unclear. The CDR3 runs 13 residues. The germline V and J ends were trimmed by 1 base and 7 bases, with 5 bases remaining between them. Germline CDR1 SEHNR, CDR2 FQNEAQ (reference sequence). The DNA of the CDR3 is TGTGCCAGCAGCTTAGGAATGAATTCACCCCTCCACTTT. Translated: CASSLGMNSPLHF.

The chain links TRBV13 to TRBJ2-7; 8 bases agree with TRBD2. The junction had 2 bases not matched to a gene; V was cut back by 5 bases and J by 5 bases. The length of the CDR3 is 12 residues. Germline V gene data show CDR1 as PRHDT and CDR2 as FYEKMQ (reference sequence). The CDR3 is CASSGTRNEQYF. The CDR3 nucleotides read TGTGCCAGCAGCGGGACTAGAAACGAGCAGTACTTC.

The chain joins TRBV4-2 to TRBJ2-3; 8 bases are a match to TRBD2. The germline V gene encodes CDR1 LGHNA and CDR2 YNFKEQ. With 0 bases clipped from V and 0 bases from J, the junction kept 2 bases outside the gene matches. The CDR3 is made up of 16 amino acids. DNA for the CDR3: TGTGCCAGCAGCCAAGAGTCTAGCGGGAGCACAGATACGCAGTATTTT. This sequence encodes CASSQESSGSTDTQYF.